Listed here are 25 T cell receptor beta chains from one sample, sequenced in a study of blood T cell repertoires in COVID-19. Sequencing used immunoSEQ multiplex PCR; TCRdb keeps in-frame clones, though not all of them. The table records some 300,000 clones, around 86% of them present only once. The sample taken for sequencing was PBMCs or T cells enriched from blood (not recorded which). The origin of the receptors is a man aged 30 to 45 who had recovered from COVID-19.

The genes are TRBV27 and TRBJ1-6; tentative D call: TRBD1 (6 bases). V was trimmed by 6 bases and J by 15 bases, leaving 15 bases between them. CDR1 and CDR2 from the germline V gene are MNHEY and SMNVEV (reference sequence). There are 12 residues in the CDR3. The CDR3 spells CASSELGTFLHF. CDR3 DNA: TGTGCCAGCAGCGAACTCGGGACATTCCTCCACTTT.

This chain's CDR3 is CASSLSNRGAYSPLHF. CDR3 coding DNA: TGTGCCAGCAGTTTATCGAACAGGGGGGCCTATTCACCCCTCCACTTT. This chain links TRBV27 with TRBJ1-6, with 8 bases that match TRBD1. The CDR3 has 16 amino acids. Unmatched junction bases numbered 6, after V lost 0 bases and J lost 8 bases. The germline CDR1 and CDR2 sequences are MNHEY and SMNVEV (reference sequence).

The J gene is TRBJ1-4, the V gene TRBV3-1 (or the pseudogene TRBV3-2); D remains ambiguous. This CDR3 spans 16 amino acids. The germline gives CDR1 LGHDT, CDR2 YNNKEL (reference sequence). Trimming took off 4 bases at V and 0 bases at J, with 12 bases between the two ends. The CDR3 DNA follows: TGTGCCAGCAGCCCCGGGGTCGTTGCAACTAATGAAAAACTGTTTTTT. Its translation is CASSPGVVATNEKLFF.

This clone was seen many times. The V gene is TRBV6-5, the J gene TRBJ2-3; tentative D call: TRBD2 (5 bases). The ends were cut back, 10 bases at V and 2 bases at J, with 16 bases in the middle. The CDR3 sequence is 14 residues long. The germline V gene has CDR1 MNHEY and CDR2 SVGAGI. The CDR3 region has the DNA TGTGCCACCAAAGGCGGAGCGGACACAGATACGCAGTATTTT. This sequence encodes CATKGGADTDTQYF.

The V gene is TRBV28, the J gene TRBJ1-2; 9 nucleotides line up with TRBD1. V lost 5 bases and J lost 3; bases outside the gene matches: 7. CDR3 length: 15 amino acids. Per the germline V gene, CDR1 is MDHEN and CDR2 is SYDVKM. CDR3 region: CASSEQGANYYGYTF. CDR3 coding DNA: TGTGCCAGCAGTGAACAGGGGGCTAACTACTATGGCTACACCTTC.

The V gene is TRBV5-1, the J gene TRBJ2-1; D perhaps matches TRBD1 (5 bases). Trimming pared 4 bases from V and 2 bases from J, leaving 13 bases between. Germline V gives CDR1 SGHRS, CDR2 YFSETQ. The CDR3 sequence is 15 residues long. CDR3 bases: TGCGCCAGCAGCGCCCGACAGTATGCCTACAATGAGCAGTTCTTC. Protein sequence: CASSARQYAYNEQFF.

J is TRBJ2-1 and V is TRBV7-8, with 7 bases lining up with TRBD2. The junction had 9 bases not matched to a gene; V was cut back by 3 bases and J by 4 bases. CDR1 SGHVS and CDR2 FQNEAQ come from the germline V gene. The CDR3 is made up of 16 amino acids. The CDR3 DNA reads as TGTGCCAGCAGCTTGGAGGCGGGAGCGGGGTACAATGAGCAGTTCTTC. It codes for CASSLEAGAGYNEQFF. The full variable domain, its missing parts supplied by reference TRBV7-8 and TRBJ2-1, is GAGVSQSPRYKVAKRGQDVALRCDPISGHVSLFWYQQALGQGPEFLTYFQNEAQLDKSGLPSDRFFAERPEGSVSTLKIQRTQQEDSAVYLCASSLEAGAGYNEQFFGPGTRLTVL.

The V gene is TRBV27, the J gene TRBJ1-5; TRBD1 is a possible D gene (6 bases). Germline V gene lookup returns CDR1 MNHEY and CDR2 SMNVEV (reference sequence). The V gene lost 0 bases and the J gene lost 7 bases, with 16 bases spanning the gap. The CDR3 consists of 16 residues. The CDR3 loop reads CASSLSTGSSGQPQHF. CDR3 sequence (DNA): TGTGCCAGCAGTTTATCCACAGGGTCCTCAGGACAGCCCCAGCATTTT.

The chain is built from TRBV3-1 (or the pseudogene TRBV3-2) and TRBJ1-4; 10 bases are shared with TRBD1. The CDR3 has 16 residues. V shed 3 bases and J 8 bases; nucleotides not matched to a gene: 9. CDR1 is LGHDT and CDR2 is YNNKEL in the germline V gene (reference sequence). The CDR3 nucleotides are TGTGCCAGCAGCCACCAACGACAGGGGGCTCGAGAAAAACTGTTTTTT. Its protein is CASSHQRQGAREKLFF.

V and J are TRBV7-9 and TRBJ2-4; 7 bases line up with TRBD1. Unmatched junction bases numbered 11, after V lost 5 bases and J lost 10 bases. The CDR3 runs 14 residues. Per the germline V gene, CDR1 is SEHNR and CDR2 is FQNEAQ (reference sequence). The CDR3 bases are TGTGCCAGCAGCCGCGCCGGGACAGTGAATATTCAGTACTTC. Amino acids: CASSRAGTVNIQYF.

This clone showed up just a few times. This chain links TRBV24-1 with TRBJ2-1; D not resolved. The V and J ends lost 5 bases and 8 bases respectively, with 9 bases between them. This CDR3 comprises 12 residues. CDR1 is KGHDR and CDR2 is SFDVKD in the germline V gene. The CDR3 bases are TGTGCCACCAGTGGCTCGGTGGATGAGCAGTTCTTC. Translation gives CATSGSVDEQFF.

CDR3 sequence reads: CASSFRPGVDEKLFF. CDR3 sequence (DNA): TGTGCCAGCAGCTTCCGTCCAGGGGTGGATGAAAAACTGTTTTTT. V gene TRBV11-2 combines with J gene TRBJ1-4, with D perhaps TRBD1 (6 bases). This CDR3 has 15 amino acids. Trimming cost V 3 bases and J 6 bases, with 14 bases left between them. Germline V lookup: CDR1 SGHAT, CDR2 FQNNGV.

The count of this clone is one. The CDR3 DNA follows: TGTGCCAGCAGCTTCTGGGGTACCGGGACAGCGCCCCACGAGCAGTACTTC. Encoded protein: CASSFWGTGTAPHEQYF. The rearrangement uses TRBV5-4 and TRBJ2-7; 7 bases align to TRBD1. From germline, CDR1 is SGHNT and CDR2 YYREEE (reference sequence). J lost 5 bases, V lost 2 bases, and 16 bases had no gene match. The CDR3 is made up of 17 amino acids.

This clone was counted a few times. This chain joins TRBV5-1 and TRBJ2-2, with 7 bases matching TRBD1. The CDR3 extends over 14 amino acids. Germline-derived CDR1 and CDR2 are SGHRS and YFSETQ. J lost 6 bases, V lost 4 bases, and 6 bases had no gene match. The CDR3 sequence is CASSRYRGAGELFF. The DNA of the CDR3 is TGCGCCAGCAGCAGATACAGGGGTGCCGGGGAGCTGTTTTTT. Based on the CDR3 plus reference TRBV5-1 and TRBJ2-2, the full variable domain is KAGVTQTPRYLIKTRGQQVTLSCSPISGHRSVSWYQQTPGQGLQFLFEYFSETQRNKGNFPGRFSGRQFSNSRSEMNVSTLELGDSALYLCASSRYRGAGELFFGEGSRLTVL.

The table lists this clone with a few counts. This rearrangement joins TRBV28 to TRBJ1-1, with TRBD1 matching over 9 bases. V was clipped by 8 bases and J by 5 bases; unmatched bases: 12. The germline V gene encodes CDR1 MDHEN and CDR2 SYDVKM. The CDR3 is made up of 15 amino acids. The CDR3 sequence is CASGLNRGLGTEAFF. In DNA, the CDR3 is TGTGCCAGCGGACTGAACAGGGGGCTTGGTACTGAAGCTTTCTTT. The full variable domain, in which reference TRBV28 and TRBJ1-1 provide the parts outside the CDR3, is DVKVTQSSRYLVKRTGEKVFLECVQDMDHENMFWYRQDPGLGLRLIYFSYDVKMKEKGDIPEGYSVSREKKERFSLILESASTNQTSMYLCASGLNRGLGTEAFFGQGTRLTVV.

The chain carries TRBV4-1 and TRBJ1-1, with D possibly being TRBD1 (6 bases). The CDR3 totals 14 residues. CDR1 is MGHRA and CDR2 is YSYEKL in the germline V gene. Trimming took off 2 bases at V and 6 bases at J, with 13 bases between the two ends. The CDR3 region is CASSQYGGGAEAFF. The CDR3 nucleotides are TGCGCCAGCAGCCAATACGGGGGGGGCGCTGAAGCTTTCTTT.

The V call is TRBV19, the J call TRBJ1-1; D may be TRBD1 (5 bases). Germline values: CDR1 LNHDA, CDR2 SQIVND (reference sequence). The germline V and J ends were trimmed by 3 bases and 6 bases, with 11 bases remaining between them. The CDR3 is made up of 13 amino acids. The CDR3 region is CASSIKGRAEAFF. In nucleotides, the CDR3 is TGTGCCAGTAGTATTAAGGGGAGGGCTGAAGCTTTCTTT. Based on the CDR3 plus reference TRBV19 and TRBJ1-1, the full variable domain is DGGITQSPKYLFRKEGQNVTLSCEQNLNHDAMYWYRQDPGQGLRLIYYSQIVNDFQKGDIAEGYSVSREKKESFPLTVTSAQKNPTAFYLCASSIKGRAEAFFGQGTRLTVV.

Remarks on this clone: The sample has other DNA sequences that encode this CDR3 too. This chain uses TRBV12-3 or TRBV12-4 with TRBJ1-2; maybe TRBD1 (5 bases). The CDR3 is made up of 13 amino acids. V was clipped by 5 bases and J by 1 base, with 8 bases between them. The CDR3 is CASSPDSNYGYTF. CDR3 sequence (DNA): TGTGCCAGCAGTCCTGACAGTAACTATGGCTACACCTTC.

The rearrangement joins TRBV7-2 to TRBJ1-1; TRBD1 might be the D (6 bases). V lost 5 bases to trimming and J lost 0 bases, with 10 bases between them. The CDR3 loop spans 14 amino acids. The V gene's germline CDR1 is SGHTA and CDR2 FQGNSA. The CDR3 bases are TGTGCCAGCAGCCCAGGGGCCCTGAACACTGAAGCTTTCTTT. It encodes CASSPGALNTEAFF.

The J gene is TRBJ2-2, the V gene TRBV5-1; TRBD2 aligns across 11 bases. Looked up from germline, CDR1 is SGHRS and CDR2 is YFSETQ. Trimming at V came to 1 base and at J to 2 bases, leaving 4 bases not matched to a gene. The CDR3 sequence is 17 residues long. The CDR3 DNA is TGCGCCAGCAGCTTGAGCCTAGCGGGAGGTAACACCGGGGAGCTGTTTTTT. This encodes CASSLSLAGGNTGELFF.

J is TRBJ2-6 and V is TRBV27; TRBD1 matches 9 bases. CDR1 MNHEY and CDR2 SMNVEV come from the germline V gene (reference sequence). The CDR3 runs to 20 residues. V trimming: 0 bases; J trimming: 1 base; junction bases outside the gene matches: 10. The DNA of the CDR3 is TGTGCCAGCAGTTTATCGCTGCCGGACAGGGGTTTTTCTGGGGCCAACGTCCTGACTTTC. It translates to CASSLSLPDRGFSGANVLTF.

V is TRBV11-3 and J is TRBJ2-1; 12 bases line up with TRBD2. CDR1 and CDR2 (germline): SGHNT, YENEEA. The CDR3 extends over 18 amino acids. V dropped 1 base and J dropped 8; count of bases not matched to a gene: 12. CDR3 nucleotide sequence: TGTGCCAGCAGCTTAGCCCCCCAACGACTAGCGGGAGTTGATGAGCAGTTCTTC. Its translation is CASSLAPQRLAGVDEQFF. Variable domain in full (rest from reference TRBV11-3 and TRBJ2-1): EAGVVQSPRYKIIEKKQPVAFWCNPISGHNTLYWYLQNLGQGPELLIRYENEEAVDDSQLPKDRFSAERLKGVDSTLKIQPAELGDSAVYLCASSLAPQRLAGVDEQFFGPGTRLTVL.

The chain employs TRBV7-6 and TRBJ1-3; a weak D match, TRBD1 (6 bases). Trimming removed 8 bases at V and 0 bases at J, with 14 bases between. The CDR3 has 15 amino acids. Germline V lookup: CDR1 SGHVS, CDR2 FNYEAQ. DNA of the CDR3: TGTGCCAGCCAGAAGGGGGGGTTCTCTGGAAACACCATATATTTT. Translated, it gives CASQKGGFSGNTIYF.

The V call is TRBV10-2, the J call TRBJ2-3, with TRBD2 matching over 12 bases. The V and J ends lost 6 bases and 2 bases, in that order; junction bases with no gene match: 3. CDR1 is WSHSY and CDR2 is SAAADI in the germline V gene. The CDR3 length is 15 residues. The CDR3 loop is CASSLAGGITDTQYF. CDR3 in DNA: TGCGCCAGCAGCCTAGCGGGGGGGATCACAGATACGCAGTATTTT.

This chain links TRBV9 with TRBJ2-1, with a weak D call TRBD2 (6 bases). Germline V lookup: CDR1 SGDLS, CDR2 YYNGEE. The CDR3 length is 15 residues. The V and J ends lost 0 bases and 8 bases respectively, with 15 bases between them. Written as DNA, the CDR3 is TGTGCCAGCAGCGTAGAGTTGCTGGGGGGAGATGAGCAGTTCTTC. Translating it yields CASSVELLGGDEQFF.